Listed below are T cell receptor beta chains from one sample, sequenced in a study of long-term antiretroviral therapy in people with HIV. Data came from immunoSEQ multiplex PCR; TCRdb stores just in-frame clones and leaves some out. The sample contains 10,000 to 15,000 clones, roughly three quarters of which appear only once. The sequencing used unsorted PBMCs, collected 0.5 years before starting antiretroviral therapy. The receptors derive from a woman aged 40 to 50 with HIV. Both conserved end residues are trimmed from each CDR3.

length	V	CDR3
13	TRBV6-5	ASSPEGQGNYGYT
11	TRBV5-1	ASSWGGDTEAF
9	TRBV13	ASSLTPGAF
14	TRBV7-9	ASRQDWAAGVTEAF
10	TRBV5-1	ASSLDRDEQY
14	TRBV7-9	ASSWKTGLSGNTIY
10	TRBV4-1	ASSQGVSPLH
15	TRBV5-1	ASSLSGSSTREETQY
13	TRBV5-1	ASSVTGTGNHEQF
17	TRBV29-1	SVAVRPSAERKNTGELF
12	TRBV18	ASSLRMGEETQY
12	TRBV7-9	ASSLRDRDEPQH
12	TRBV5-8	ASSLGQGWAEAF
14	TRBV11-2	ASSLVFSNIGYGYT
11	TRBV19	ASRRIGTHEQY
14	TRBV14	ASSQVLAGGPDEQF
14	TRBV4-1	ASSHRTSQNTGELF
11	TRBV6-9	ASNRAYNSPLH
14	TRBV19	ASSLWTLSSGNTIY
12	TRBV6-1	ASRGQGGSYEQY
12	TRBV2	ASRGDREWQPQH
11	TRBV7-9	ASTGRGSTEAF
12	TRBV18	ASSPGTGNTEAF
13	TRBV11-2	ASTYTSGGNNEQF
14	TRBV7-9	ASSLDSTGIYYEQY
11	TRBV29-1	SVGGKFGNEQF
11	TRBV6-6	ASSLAGAEEQY
14	TRBV5-1	ASSLAGAGVVGEQY
12	TRBV29-1	SVEGGTGKETQY
13	TRBV29-1	SVEYRQTLQETQY
10	TRBV14	ASSQNMETQY
12	TRBV7-9	ASSLQGGNTEAF
13	TRBV19	ASSITVSAPYEQY
10	TRBV10-2	ASSEWDHEAF
9	TRBV20-1	SARDLREQF
12	TRBV6-5	ASTGGQYNSPLH
12	TRBV4-2	ASSQGRATDTQY
13	TRBV5-1	ASSLGQGAYNEQF
9	TRBV14	ASSSSDEQF
10	TRBV29-1	SVEAVGVGYT
12	TRBV6-1	ASSEAGPTGGYT
15	TRBV6-1	ASSEWKGAPGTGELF
11	TRBV6-5	ASSPTLGYGYT
16	TRBV7-9	ASSSGDLGPLSGYIQY
10	TRBV7-2	ASSDRGQPQH
13	TRBV27	ASSVNRGRYEKLF
12	TRBV27	ASSLWGANQPQH
10	TRBV6-5	ASSYGTDTQY